This T cell receptor beta chain was documented in a study of T cell responses to AZD1222 COVID-19 vaccine (dated by TCRdb to about 2021). General notes on the study: A total of about 240 trial participants underwent TCR sequencing, of whom 200 to 220 received two doses of AZD1222 and 26 received two doses of the MenACWY control vaccine. Trial participants were enrolled by age into 18-55, 56-69 and 70-plus year subgroups, with approximately 150, 30 and 60 TCR-sequenced participants respectively. General findings and caveats noted by the study authors: Because no day 14 peak-response samples were available, the repertoires could be characterized only after the peak T cell response. Reportedly, almost half of the unique spike-specific TCRs recognized epitopes lying outside the regions that are mutated in the B.1.351 and B.1.1.7 variants. After two AZD1222 doses, spike-specific TCR breadth and depth were significantly higher than at day 0 and than in MenACWY recipients. Participants were mostly white British and included more females than males, and it was suggested by the authors that clonal diversity may have been underestimated. In the small 56-69-year group, the increase in depth fell short of significance, most likely because of low power. Vaccine-associated CD4 TCRs spanned the whole spike protein, with dominant responses in regions 160-218 and 743-854. Only five to seven AZD1222 recipients were SARS-CoV-2 seropositive at baseline, limiting conclusions about previously exposed vaccinees.

The CDR3 regions of human TCRbeta chains were subjected to immunosequencing. The authors processed their data as follows. Repertoire TCRs were checked for matches against a reference library of SARS-CoV-2-specific TCRs that had been generated using the MIRA antigen-specificity platform. Breadth was defined as the fraction of unique TCRs that were SARS-CoV-2-associated. Depth was defined as the fraction of total T cells that were SARS-CoV-2-associated. Using the MIRA data, each spike-specific TCR was assigned both to the spike region to which the TCR was reactive and to a CD4 or CD8 class. Log10-transformed breadth and depth values were compared by one-way ANOVA with Sidak's multiple comparisons tests. The table comes from immuneACCESS by way of TCRdb, which keeps in-frame sequences with V and J called. Part of the clones is missing from these tables; in studies checked, under half for an unresolved V gene and the rest for unknown reasons. From that table come the V and J calls and clone size; the DNA was used to work out D and trimming. The sample's table covers more than 110,000 clones. About 2.2% of the sample goes to the ten largest clones.

In regard to this clone: Which antigen it targets is not known.

The sample's time point, from its label and the paper: baseline before first vaccination. The vaccinee samples were drawn from two UK trials, COV001 and COV002, one of which was a single-blind randomized controlled phase 2/3 trial testing AZD1222 (ChAdOx1 nCoV-19) in healthy adults. For TCRbeta chain sequencing, PBMC samples were collected from trial participants at day 0 and at day 28 after the second dose. The clonotype was recovered from an adult in good health. Sample: peripheral blood.

The DNA reads TGTGCCAGCAGTGAGGTTCAGGATAGGGATGGCTATGGCTACACCTTC. This gives the protein CASSEVQDRDGYGYTF. The V gene is TRBV2 and the J gene is TRBJ1-2, with an unclear D gene assignment. The CDR3 numbers 16 residues from cysteine through phenylalanine. Just the 48-base CDR3 DNA is kept, in frame starting at base 1. CDR1 and CDR2, per the germline V gene, are SNHLY and FYNNEI. V and J are truncated by 3 bases and 4 bases respectively, leaving an intervening sequence of 18 bases.